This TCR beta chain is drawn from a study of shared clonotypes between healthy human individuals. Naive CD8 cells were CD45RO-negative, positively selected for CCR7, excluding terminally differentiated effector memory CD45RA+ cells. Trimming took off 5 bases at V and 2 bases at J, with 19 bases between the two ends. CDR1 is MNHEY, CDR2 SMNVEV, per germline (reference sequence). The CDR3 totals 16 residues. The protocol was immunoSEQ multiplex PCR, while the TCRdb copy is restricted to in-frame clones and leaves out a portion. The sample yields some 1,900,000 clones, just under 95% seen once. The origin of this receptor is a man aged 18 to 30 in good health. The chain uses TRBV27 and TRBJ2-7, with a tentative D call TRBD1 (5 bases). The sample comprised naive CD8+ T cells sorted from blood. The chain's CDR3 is CASSPSMGPYTYEQYF. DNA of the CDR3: TGTGCCAGCAGTCCGAGCATGGGGCCTTATACCTACGAGCAGTACTTC.